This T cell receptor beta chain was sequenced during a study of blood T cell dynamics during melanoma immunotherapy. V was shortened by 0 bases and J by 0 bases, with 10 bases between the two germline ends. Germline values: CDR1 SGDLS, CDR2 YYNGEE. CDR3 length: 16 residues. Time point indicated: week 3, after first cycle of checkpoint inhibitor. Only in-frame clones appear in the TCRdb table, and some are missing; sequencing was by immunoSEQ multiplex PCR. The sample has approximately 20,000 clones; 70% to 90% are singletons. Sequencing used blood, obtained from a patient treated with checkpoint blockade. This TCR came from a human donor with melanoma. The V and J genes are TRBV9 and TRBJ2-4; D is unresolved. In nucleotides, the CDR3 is TGTGCCAGCAGCGTAGGGAATCCCTTAGCCAAAAACATTCAGTACTTC. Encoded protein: CASSVGNPLAKNIQYF.